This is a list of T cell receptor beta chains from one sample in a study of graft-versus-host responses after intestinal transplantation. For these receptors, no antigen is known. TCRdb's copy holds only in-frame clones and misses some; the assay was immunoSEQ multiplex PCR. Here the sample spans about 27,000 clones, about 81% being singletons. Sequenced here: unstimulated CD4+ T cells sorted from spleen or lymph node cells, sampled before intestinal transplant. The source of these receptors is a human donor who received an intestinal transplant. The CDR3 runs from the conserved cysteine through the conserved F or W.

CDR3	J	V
CASGRGALDTEAFF	TRBJ1-1	TRBV6-1
CASSSTNRGGGYTF	TRBJ1-2	TRBV11-2
CASSLDPGQGKSYGYTF	TRBJ1-2	TRBV7-9
CASSLEAGVDEQFF	TRBJ2-1	TRBV5-1
CASSDRGNSNSPLHF	TRBJ1-6	TRBV2
CASSLSGMNTGELFF	TRBJ2-2	TRBV6-5
CASSISTGGYGYTF	TRBJ1-2	TRBV19
CASSSGQGSNEQFF	TRBJ2-1	TRBV7-3
CASSAGQFAYEQYF	TRBJ2-7	TRBV5-6
CASSVTGGQETQYF	TRBJ2-5	TRBV19
CSIGLAGSNEQFF	TRBJ2-1	TRBV29-1
CASSRGQGASYEQYF	TRBJ2-7	TRBV4-2
CAISEGFPSNYGYTF	TRBJ1-2	TRBV10-3
CASSTIFWTGVNEKLFF	TRBJ1-4	TRBV28
CASSAGLGPSPNEQFF	TRBJ2-1	TRBV5-1
CASSHRTGNGYTF	TRBJ1-2	TRBV2
CASSTASSGGAYEQYF	TRBJ2-7	TRBV7-2
CASSLSHGGVSNTGELFF	TRBJ2-2	TRBV4-1
CASSIETGYEQYF	TRBJ2-7	TRBV19
CASSVASLPDTQYF	TRBJ2-3	TRBV9
CASSDRQGYNSPLHF	TRBJ1-6	TRBV6-1
CASSARGETQYF	TRBJ2-5	TRBV9
CASSQANRTDTQYF	TRBJ2-3	TRBV4-1
CASSWDREETQYF	TRBJ2-5	TRBV6-1